This paragraph covers one T cell receptor beta chain sequence. These data belong to a study of blood T cell repertoires in COVID-19. Study-level information: T cells, B-cell-depleted T cells, or PBMCs supplied cDNA or gDNA.

Per germline, CDR1 SGDLS and CDR2 YYNGEE. The CDR3 covers 15 residues. V was clipped by 0 bases and J by 4 bases; unmatched bases: 3. Original analysis: Reference gene primer amplification yielded estimated nucleated cell counts. The table came from immunoSEQ multiplex PCR; TCRdb's copy has only in-frame clones and leaves some out. V, J and clone size were drawn from that table, and D and trimming were deduced from the DNA. The sample consists of about 50,000 clones, around 80% of them appearing once. The rearrangement links TRBV9 to TRBJ2-1, with TRBD2 matching over 8 bases. The clonotype originates from a man aged 70-80 years with acute or convalescent COVID-19. The sequenced sample consisted of peripheral blood. The CDR3 protein is CASSVGLASYNEQFF. The CDR3 nucleotides are TGTGCCAGCAGCGTAGGACTAGCGTCATACAATGAGCAGTTCTTC.